These 19 T cell receptor beta chains were all obtained from the same sample, sequenced in a study of blood T cell repertoires in COVID-19. Assay used: immunoSEQ multiplex PCR; TCRdb lists only in-frame clones, some missing. The top ten clones hold roughly 2.6% of a sample with roughly 220,000 clones, roughly nine tenths of them seen once. The sequencing input was PBMCs or T cells enriched from blood (not recorded which). These receptor sequences come from a woman aged 25 to 39 who had recovered from COVID-19.

The chain uses TRBV19 and TRBJ1-5, with D perhaps TRBD1 (5 bases). This CDR3 has 14 residues. CDR1 LNHDA and CDR2 SQIVND come from the germline V gene (reference sequence). Trimming took 7 bases from V and 3 from J, leaving 13 bases between them. CDR3 sequence reads: CASTAGLYNQPQHF. The DNA for the CDR3 is TGTGCCAGTACCGCGGGACTGTACAATCAGCCCCAGCATTTT.

The chain joins TRBV7-2 to TRBJ1-2, with a weak D call TRBD1 (6 bases). Germline CDR1 SGHTA, CDR2 FQGNSA. The CDR3 consists of 14 residues. V gave up 4 bases and J gave up 4 bases, with 13 bases separating them. CDR3 sequence (DNA): TGTGCCAGCAGCTCGTTCCGACAGGCCTATGGCTACACCTTC. Translating it yields CASSSFRQAYGYTF.

The chain is built from TRBV7-9 and TRBJ1-5, with 11 bases that match TRBD1. CDR1 and CDR2 from the germline V gene are SEHNR and FQNEAQ (reference sequence). The CDR3 covers 18 residues. J gave up 0 bases and V 5 bases, and 9 bases lay outside the gene matches. The CDR3 bases are TGTGCCAGCAGCGGCCGGGACAGGGGGGATCCTAGCAATCAGCCCCAGCATTTT. Translating it yields CASSGRDRGDPSNQPQHF.

This chain joins TRBV10-3 and TRBJ2-1; a weak D match, TRBD2 (5 bases). Germline CDR1 ENHRY, CDR2 SYGVKD. Between the trimmed V and J ends, which lost 4 bases and 10 bases, there was a span of 8 bases. CDR3 length: 11 amino acids. In nucleotides, the CDR3 is TGTGCCATCAGTGTGGAGCGGGAGCAGTTCTTC. Residues: CAISVEREQFF.

The J gene is TRBJ2-1, the V gene TRBV4-3; 13 nucleotides match TRBD2. J gave up 9 bases and V 1 base, and 6 bases lay outside the gene matches. Germline V gives CDR1 LGHNA, CDR2 YSLEER. CDR3 length: 16 residues. This CDR3 reads CASSQAGTSGAFEQFF. CDR3 sequence (DNA): TGCGCCAGCAGCCAAGCGGGGACTAGCGGGGCTTTTGAGCAGTTCTTC.

This clone appeared a single time. CDR3 residues: CASSSFMTRTYEQYF. As DNA, the CDR3 is TGCGCCAGCAGCTCCTTTATGACACGTACCTACGAGCAGTACTTC. The rearrangement uses TRBV5-1 and TRBJ2-7; D is unclear. The CDR3 length is 15 residues. The V and J ends lost 3 bases and 2 bases respectively, with 15 bases between them. CDR1 is SGHRS and CDR2 is YFSETQ in the germline V gene.

This clone was detected a few times. V is TRBV18 and J is TRBJ1-2; TRBD1 agrees at 8 bases. V shed 8 bases, J shed 6 bases, and the junction held 11 bases outside the gene matches. The CDR3 totals 14 residues. Germline loops: CDR1 KGHSH, CDR2 LQKENI. This CDR3 reads CASAQGASRDGYTF. The CDR3 DNA sequence: TGTGCCAGCGCCCAGGGGGCGAGCCGGGATGGCTACACCTTC.

The rearrangement uses TRBV7-9 and TRBJ2-6; D might be TRBD2 (5 bases). Germline V CDR1 and CDR2: SEHNR, FQNEAQ (reference sequence). V was clipped by 3 bases and J by 0 bases, with 18 bases between them. The CDR3 loop spans 19 amino acids. DNA of the CDR3: TGTGCCAGCAGCTTCAGAACCGTAAGGGCGGGCTCTGGGGCCAACGTCCTGACTTTC. It translates to CASSFRTVRAGSGANVLTF.

This clone was counted once. This CDR3 reads CARSETPSGTYEQYF. Written as DNA, the CDR3 is TGTGCCAGAAGCGAAACGCCTAGCGGAACCTACGAGCAGTACTTC. The chain couples TRBV5-3 to TRBJ2-7, with 7 bases identical to TRBD2. TRBV5-3 falls under the ORF class, with uncertain function. The CDR3 is 15 residues long. With V trimmed by 4 bases and J by 2 bases, 9 bases remained unmatched.

CDR3 DNA: TGCAGCGTTGAATTCGACAGGGCCTACGAGCAGTACTTC. This gives the protein CSVEFDRAYEQYF. This sequence joins TRBV29-1 and TRBJ2-7; 7 bases match TRBD1. Germline trimming cut 2 bases from V and 2 bases from J; bases unmatched to any gene: 3. The germline V gene has CDR1 SQVTM and CDR2 ANQGSEA. The CDR3 totals 13 residues.

The chain has TRBV2 and TRBJ2-7; 10 bases agree with TRBD1. V trimming: 6 bases; J trimming: 3 bases; junction bases outside the gene matches: 8. The CDR3 consists of 15 residues. Germline values: CDR1 SNHLY, CDR2 FYNNEI. CDR3 DNA: TGTGCCAGCAGCGAACAGACAGGGGGCTTCTACGAGCAGTACTTC. Its protein product is CASSEQTGGFYEQYF.

The rearrangement joins TRBV15 to TRBJ2-5, with D possibly matching TRBD2 (5 bases). The V end was cut by 1 base, the J end by 1 base, with 7 bases between. Germline V gene sequence: CDR1 LNHNV, CDR2 YYDKDF (reference sequence). This CDR3 has 14 residues. CDR3 loop: CATSRVRGQETQYF. CDR3 bases: TGTGCCACCAGCAGAGTACGGGGCCAAGAGACCCAGTACTTC.

The V and J genes are TRBV6-2 or TRBV6-3 and TRBJ2-4, with 8 bases that match TRBD2. Per the germline V gene, CDR1 is MNHEY and CDR2 is SVGEGT. Trimming at V came to 5 bases and at J to 0 bases, leaving 12 bases not matched to a gene. There are 18 residues in the CDR3. The CDR3 protein is CASSTGLGILRAKNIQYF. The CDR3 DNA reads TGTGCCAGCAGTACGGGACTAGGGATTCTTAGAGCCAAAAACATTCAGTACTTC.

The chain employs TRBV3-1 (or the pseudogene TRBV3-2) and TRBJ1-1; D unresolved. V gave up 9 bases and J gave up 2 bases, with 16 bases separating them. From germline, CDR1 is LGHDT and CDR2 YNNKEL (reference sequence). The CDR3 length is 14 residues. The CDR3: CARHSGRYNTEAFF. Here the CDR3 DNA reads TGTGCCAGGCACTCGGGTAGGTATAACACTGAAGCTTTCTTT.

The CDR3 here is CASTLLFQGVNSPLHF. The CDR3 nucleotides are TGTGCCAGCACCCTCTTATTCCAGGGTGTCAATTCACCCCTCCACTTT. J is TRBJ1-6 and V is TRBV11-2; possible D gene TRBD1, 5 bases. The length of the CDR3 is 16 residues. Germline loops: CDR1 SGHAT, CDR2 FQNNGV. V dropped 7 bases and J dropped 7 bases, with 20 bases sitting between them.

This clone came up once. The chain uses TRBV11-2 and TRBJ1-2; D ambiguous. Germline V gene data show CDR1 as SGHAT and CDR2 as FQNNGV. The CDR3 extends over 11 amino acids. Trimming took off 4 bases at V and 5 bases at J, with 5 bases between the two ends. The CDR3 sequence: CASSSVYGYTF. The CDR3 DNA reads as TGTGCCAGCAGCTCAGTTTATGGCTACACCTTC.

The J gene is TRBJ1-6, the V gene TRBV13, with D possibly matching TRBD1 (5 bases). The CDR3 is 16 amino acids. Trimming stripped 5 bases from V and 1 base from J, with 12 bases between. CDR1 PRHDT and CDR2 FYEKMQ come from the germline V gene (reference sequence). The CDR3 bases are TGTGCCAGCAGCCTCGCCAGGGTATCCTATAATTCACCCCTCCACTTT. Its protein is CASSLARVSYNSPLHF.

V is TRBV27 and J is TRBJ1-1; possibly TRBD1 for D (5 bases). In germline, CDR1 is MNHEY, CDR2 SMNVEV (reference sequence). This CDR3 has 16 residues. V was clipped by 2 bases and J by 1 base, with 14 bases between them. The CDR3, as DNA: TGTGCCAGCAGTTTAGTTGCGGGGGGAAGGAACACTGAAGCTTTCTTT. It translates to CASSLVAGGRNTEAFF.

The V gene is TRBV29-1, the J gene TRBJ1-1; no definite D call. Trimming removed 0 bases from V and 8 bases from J, with 4 bases in between. Germline CDR1 and CDR2: SQVTM and ANQGSEA. The CDR3 has 10 amino acids. The DNA for the CDR3 is TGCAGCGTTGAAGACAGGGAAGCTTTCTTT. This sequence encodes CSVEDREAFF.